The clone carrying this T cell receptor (beta chain) was detected a few times. Germline V lookup: CDR1 SEHNR, CDR2 FQNEAQ (reference sequence). The CDR3 totals 15 residues. V gave up 4 bases and J gave up 8 bases, with 18 bases separating them. These data originate in a study of blood T cell repertoires in COVID-19. Study context: Sites across the United States, Italy and Spain contributed samples from acute and convalescent COVID-19.

The table came from immunoSEQ multiplex PCR; TCRdb's copy has only in-frame clones and leaves some out. The table includes some 250,000 clones, 75% to 90% detected once. The clonotype originates from a man aged 35-49 years with acute or convalescent COVID-19. The rearrangement uses TRBV7-9 and TRBJ2-1, with D maybe TRBD2 (5 bases). Sequencing was performed on peripheral blood. The CDR3 is CASSSLATGKHEQFF. CDR3 DNA: TGTGCCAGCAGCTCCCTAGCTACGGGGAAACATGAGCAGTTCTTC. Full variable domain (remainder filled in from reference TRBV7-9 and TRBJ2-1): DTGVSQNPRHKITKRGQNVTFRCDPISEHNRLYWYRQTLGQGPEFLTYFQNEAQLEKSRLLSDRFSAERPKGSFSTLEIQRTEQGDSAMYLCASSSLATGKHEQFFGPGTRLTVL.